The TCR beta chain under discussion was sequenced for a study of blood T cell repertoires in COVID-19. Study in general: Researchers got acute and convalescent COVID-19 samples from the United States, Italy and Spain.

Some clones are missing from TCRdb's copy, which holds only in-frame ones; the method was immunoSEQ multiplex PCR. Among 200,000 to 300,000 clones listed, about 89% were seen once. The germline gives CDR1 SGHTA, CDR2 FQGNSA. The CDR3 runs 16 residues. V lost 5 bases to trimming and J lost 2 bases, with 17 bases between them. This rearrangement joins TRBV7-2 to TRBJ2-3, with D hard to call. The receptor was isolated from a man in his forties who had recovered from COVID-19. Sequenced: peripheral blood. The CDR3 reads CASSVISALHTDTQYF. CDR3 coding DNA: TGTGCCAGCAGCGTAATTTCTGCATTACACACAGATACGCAGTATTTT.